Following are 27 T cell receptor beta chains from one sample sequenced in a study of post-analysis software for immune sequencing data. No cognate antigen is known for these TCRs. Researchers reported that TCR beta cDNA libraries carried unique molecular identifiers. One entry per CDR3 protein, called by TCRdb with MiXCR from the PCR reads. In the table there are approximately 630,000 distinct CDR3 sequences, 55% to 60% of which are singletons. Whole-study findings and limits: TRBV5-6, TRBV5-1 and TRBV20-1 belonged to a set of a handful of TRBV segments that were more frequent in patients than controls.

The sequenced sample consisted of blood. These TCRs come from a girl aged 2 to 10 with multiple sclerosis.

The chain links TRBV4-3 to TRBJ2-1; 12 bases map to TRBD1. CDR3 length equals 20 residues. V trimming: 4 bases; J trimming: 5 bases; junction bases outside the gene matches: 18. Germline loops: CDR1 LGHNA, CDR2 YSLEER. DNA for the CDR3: TGCGCCAGCAGCCTACGTCGAACCTCCGGGGGACAGGGGGCAAACAATGAGCAGTTCTTC. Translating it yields CASSLRRTSGGQGANNEQFF.

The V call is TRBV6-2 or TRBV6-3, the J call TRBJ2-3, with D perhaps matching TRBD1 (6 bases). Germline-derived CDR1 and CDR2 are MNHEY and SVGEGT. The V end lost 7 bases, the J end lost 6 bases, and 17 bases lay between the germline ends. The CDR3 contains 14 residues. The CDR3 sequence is CASTGQKLSDTQYF. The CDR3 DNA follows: TGTGCCAGCACCGGACAGAAACTTTCCGATACGCAGTATTTT.

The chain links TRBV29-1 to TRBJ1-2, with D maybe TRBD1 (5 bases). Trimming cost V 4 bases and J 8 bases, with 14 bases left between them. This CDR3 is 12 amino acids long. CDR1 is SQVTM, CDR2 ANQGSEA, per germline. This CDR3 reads CSVGDFTAGYTF. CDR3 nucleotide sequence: TGCAGCGTTGGGGACTTTACGGCGGGCTACACCTTC.

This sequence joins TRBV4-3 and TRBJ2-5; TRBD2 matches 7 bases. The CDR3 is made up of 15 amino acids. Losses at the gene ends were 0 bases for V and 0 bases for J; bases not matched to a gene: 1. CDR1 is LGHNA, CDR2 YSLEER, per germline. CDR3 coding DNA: TGCGCCAGCAGCCAAGAGCGGGGGTACCAAGAGACCCAGTACTTC. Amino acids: CASSQERGYQETQYF.

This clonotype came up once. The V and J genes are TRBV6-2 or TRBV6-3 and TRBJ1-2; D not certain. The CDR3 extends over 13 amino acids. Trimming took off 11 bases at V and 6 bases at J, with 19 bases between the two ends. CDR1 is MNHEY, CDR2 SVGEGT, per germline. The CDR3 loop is CAGTADSQHGYTF. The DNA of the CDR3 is TGTGCCGGCACAGCAGATTCCCAACATGGCTACACCTTC.

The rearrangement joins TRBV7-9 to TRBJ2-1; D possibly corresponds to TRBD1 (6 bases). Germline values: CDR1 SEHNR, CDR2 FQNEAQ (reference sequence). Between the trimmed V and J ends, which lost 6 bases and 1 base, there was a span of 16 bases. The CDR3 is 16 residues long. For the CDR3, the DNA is TGTGCCAGCAGACTAGGGCAGGGGCTATCCTACAATGAGCAGTTCTTC. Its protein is CASRLGQGLSYNEQFF.

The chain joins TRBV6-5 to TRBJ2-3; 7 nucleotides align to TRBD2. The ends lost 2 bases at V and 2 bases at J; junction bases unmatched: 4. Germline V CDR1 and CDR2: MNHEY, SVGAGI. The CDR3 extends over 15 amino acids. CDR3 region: CASSYGEGSTDTQYF. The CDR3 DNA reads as TGTGCCAGCAGTTACGGGGAGGGGTCCACAGATACGCAGTATTTT.

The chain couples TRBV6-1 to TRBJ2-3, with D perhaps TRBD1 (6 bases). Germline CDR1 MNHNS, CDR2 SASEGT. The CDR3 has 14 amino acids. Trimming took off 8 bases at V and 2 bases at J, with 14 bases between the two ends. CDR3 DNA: TGTGCCAGCGGCCCGCGGACAGACACAGATACGCAGTATTTT. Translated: CASGPRTDTDTQYF.

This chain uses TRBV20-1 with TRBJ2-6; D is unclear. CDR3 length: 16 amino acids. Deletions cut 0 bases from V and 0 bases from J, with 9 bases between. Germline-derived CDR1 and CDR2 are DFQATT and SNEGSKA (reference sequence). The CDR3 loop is CSARDGRLSGANVLTF. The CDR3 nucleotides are TGCAGTGCTAGAGATGGACGGCTCTCTGGGGCCAACGTCCTGACTTTC.

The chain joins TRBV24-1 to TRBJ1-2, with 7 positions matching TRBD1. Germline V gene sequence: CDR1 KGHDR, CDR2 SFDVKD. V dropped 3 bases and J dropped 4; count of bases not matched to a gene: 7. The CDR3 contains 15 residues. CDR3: CATSDRSTGFYGYTF. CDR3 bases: TGTGCCACCAGTGATCGCTCGACAGGGTTCTATGGCTACACCTTC.

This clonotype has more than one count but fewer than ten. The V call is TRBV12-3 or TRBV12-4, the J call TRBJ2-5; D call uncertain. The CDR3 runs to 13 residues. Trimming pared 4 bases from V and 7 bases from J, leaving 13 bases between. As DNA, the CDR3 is TGTGCCAGCAGTTCGCAACGATGGGGGACCCAGTACTTC. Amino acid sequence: CASSSQRWGTQYF.

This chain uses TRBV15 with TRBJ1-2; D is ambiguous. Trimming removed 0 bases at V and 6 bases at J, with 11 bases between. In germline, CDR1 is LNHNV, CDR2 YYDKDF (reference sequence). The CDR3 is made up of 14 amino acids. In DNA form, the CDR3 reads TGTGCCACCAGCAGAGATCTGGTGCACGATGGCTACACCTTC. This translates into CATSRDLVHDGYTF.

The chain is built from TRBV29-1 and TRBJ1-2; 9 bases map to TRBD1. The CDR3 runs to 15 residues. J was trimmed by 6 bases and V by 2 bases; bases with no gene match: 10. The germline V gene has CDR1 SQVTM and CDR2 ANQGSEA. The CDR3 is CSVEPLMGQGHGYTF. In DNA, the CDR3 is TGCAGCGTTGAACCCCTGATGGGACAGGGCCATGGCTACACCTTC.

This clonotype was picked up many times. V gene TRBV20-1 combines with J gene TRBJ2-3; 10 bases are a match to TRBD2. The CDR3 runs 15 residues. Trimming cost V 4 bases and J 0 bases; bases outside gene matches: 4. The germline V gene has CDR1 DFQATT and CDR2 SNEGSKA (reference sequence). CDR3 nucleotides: TGCAGTGCTACAACTAGCGGGGTTAGCACAGATACGCAGTATTTT. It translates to CSATTSGVSTDTQYF.

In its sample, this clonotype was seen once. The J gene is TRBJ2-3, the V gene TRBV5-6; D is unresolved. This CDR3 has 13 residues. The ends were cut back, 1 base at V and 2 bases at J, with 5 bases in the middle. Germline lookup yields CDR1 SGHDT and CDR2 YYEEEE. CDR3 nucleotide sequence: TGTGCCAGCAGCTTGCCTGACACAGATACGCAGTATTTT. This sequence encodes CASSLPDTDTQYF.

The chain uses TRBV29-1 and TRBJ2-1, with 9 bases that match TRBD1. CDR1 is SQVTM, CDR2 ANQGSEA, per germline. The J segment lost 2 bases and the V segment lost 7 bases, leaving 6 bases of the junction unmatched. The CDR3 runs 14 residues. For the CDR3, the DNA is TGCAGCGCTAGACAGGGGGGGGCCTACAATGAGCAGTTCTTC. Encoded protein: CSARQGGAYNEQFF.

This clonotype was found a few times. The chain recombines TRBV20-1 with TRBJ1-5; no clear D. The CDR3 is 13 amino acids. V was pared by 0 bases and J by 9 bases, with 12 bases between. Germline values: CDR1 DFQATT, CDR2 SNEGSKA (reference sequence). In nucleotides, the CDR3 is TGCAGTGCTAGAGAACAGCCCTTTTCGCCCCAGCATTTT. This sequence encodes CSAREQPFSPQHF.

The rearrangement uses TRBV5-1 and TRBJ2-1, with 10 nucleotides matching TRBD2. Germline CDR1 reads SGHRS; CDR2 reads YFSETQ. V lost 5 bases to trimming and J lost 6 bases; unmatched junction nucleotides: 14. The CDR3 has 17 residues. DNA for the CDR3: TGCGCCAGCAGGTCCCTTGCAAGCGGGAGGGCCGGCAATGAGCAGTTCTTC. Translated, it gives CASRSLASGRAGNEQFF.

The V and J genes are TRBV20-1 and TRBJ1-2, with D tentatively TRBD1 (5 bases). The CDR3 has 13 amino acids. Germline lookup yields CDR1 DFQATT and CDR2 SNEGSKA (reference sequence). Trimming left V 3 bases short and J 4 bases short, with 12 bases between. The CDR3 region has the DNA TGCAGTGCTAGGAAAGACAGAACCTATGGCTACACCTTC. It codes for CSARKDRTYGYTF.

In DNA, the CDR3 is TGCAGTGCTGAGGGACTAGCGGGAGGGCCGTGGGCCTACAATGAGCAGTTCTTC. Its translation: CSAEGLAGGPWAYNEQFF. The gene calls are TRBV20-1 and TRBJ2-1; TRBD2 aligns across 16 bases. This CDR3 has 18 amino acids. The V gene's germline CDR1 is DFQATT and CDR2 SNEGSKA (reference sequence). V lost 5 bases and J lost 2; bases outside the gene matches: 9.

In DNA form, the CDR3 reads TGTGCCAGCAGTTTAGCAACGGGACAGCGGAGAGCTGGCTACACCTTC. It codes for CASSLATGQRRAGYTF. V is TRBV12-3 or TRBV12-4 and J is TRBJ1-2; 7 bases are a match to TRBD1. The length of the CDR3 is 16 residues. V shed 0 bases and J 7 bases; nucleotides not matched to a gene: 11.

As DNA, the CDR3 is TGTGCCAGCAGCTTAAGTCAGGGGGGTGAAAAACTGTTTTTT. This gives the protein CASSLSQGGEKLFF. The chain is built from TRBV7-2 and TRBJ1-4; 7 bases align to TRBD1. Trimming took 2 bases from V and 7 from J; bases not matched to a gene: 4. Germline loops: CDR1 SGHTA, CDR2 FQGNSA. CDR3 size: 14 residues.

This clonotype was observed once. CDR3 amino acids: CASSPLAGGETDTQYF. The CDR3 nucleotides read TGTGCCAGCAGCCCATTAGCGGGAGGAGAGACAGATACGCAGTATTTT. This chain links TRBV7-3 with TRBJ2-3; 10 bases match TRBD2. The CDR3 is 16 residues long. Germline lookup yields CDR1 SGHTA and CDR2 FQGTGA. V was clipped by 5 bases and J by 3 bases; unmatched bases: 8.

CDR3 residues: CASSDSPGQGSYEQYF. The CDR3 DNA reads TGTGCCAGCAGTGACTCCCCGGGACAGGGGAGCTACGAGCAGTACTTC. V usage is TRBV6-4 and J usage is TRBJ2-7; 10 bases are a match to TRBD1. This CDR3 has 16 residues. The junction had 5 bases not matched to a gene; V was cut back by 0 bases and J by 3 bases. Germline loops: CDR1 MRHNA, CDR2 SNTAGT.

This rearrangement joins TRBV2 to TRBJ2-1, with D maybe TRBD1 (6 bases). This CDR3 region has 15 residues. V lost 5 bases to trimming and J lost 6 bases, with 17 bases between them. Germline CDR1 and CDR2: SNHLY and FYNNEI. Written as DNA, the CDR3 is TGTGCCAGCAGTATACAGGGAACGGTGGCCAATGAGCAGTTCTTC. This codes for CASSIQGTVANEQFF.

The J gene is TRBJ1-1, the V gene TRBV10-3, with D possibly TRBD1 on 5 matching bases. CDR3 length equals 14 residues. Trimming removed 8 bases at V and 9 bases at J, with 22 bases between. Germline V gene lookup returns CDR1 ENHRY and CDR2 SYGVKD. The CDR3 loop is CAIGTSQGEPQAFF. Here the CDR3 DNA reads TGTGCCATCGGGACTTCTCAGGGTGAACCCCAAGCTTTCTTT.

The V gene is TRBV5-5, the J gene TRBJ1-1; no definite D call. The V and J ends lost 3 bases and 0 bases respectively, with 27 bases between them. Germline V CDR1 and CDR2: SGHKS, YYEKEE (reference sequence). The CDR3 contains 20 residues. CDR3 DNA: TGTGCCAGCAGCTATCGATATCGGACGTACCAGAGTGGAATGAACACTGAAGCTTTCTTT. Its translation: CASSYRYRTYQSGMNTEAFF.